This T cell receptor beta chain was retrieved from a study of blood T cell repertoires in COVID-19. Profiled with immunoSEQ multiplex PCR; TCRdb holds only in-frame clones, not every one. The data show 450,000 or so clones, 70% to 90% seen once. Germline assignment: CDR1 SGHVS and CDR2 FQNEAQ. This CDR3 spans 15 amino acids. With 0 bases removed from V and 3 bases from J, the gap between germline ends came to 9 bases. In Seattle, patients joined the study during active infection and were tracked longitudinally. Input material: peripheral blood. This clonotype originated in a man younger than 30 with COVID-19, enrolled during active disease. V gene TRBV7-8 combines with J gene TRBJ2-1; the D gene is possibly TRBD2 (5 bases). CDR3 DNA: TGTGCCAGCAGCTTAGCCGGACTCAACTACAATGAGCAGTTCTTC. It translates to CASSLAGLNYNEQFF.